Listed below are T cell receptor beta chains from one sample, sequenced in a study of T cell repertoires in cytomegalovirus infection. Their specific antigens are unknown. TCRdb reanalysed the reads using MiXCR and keeps one entry per CDR3 protein. The table has 450,000 to 600,000 distinct CDR3 sequences, about 42% seen once. The sequenced sample was cultured PBMCs, obtained from culture after CMV antigen stimulation. These TCRs come from a human donor in good health (CMV status not recorded). Some clones in this sample may be carry-over from other donors' samples. Each CDR3 is given with its conserved first and last residue. D genes are given only for firm matches. The size entry is marked missing in some rows and otherwise reads once, few, many or a size class.

clone_size,j_call,v_call,d_call,cdr3_aa,cdr3_nt
-,TRBJ2-1,TRBV29-1,-,CSVTGEASYNEQFF,TGCAGCGTGACGGGGGAGGCCTCCTACAATGAGCAGTTCTTC
-,TRBJ2-3,TRBV28,TRBD2,CASSLGLAGGLITDTQYF,TGTGCCAGCAGTTTAGGCCTAGCGGGGGGGCTGATCACAGATACGCAGTATTTT
-,TRBJ1-6,TRBV7-8,-,CASSPDRAGSPLHF,TGTGCCAGCAGCCCAGACCGGGCCGGCTCACCCCTCCACTTT
-,TRBJ2-5,TRBV7-6,TRBD1,CASSRGQGGTQYF,TGTGCCAGCAGCCGGGGACAGGGAGGGACCCAGTACTTC
once,TRBJ2-1,TRBV4-1,TRBD2,CASSQSAGLAGRPVEQFF,TGCGCCAGCAGCCAGTCCGCCGGGCTAGCGGGCCGGCCGGTTGAGCAGTTCTTC
-,TRBJ2-5,TRBV6-2/TRBV6-3,-,CASSYPSDRQETQYF,TGTGCCAGCAGTTACCCTAGCGACAGGCAAGAGACCCAGTACTTC
few,TRBJ2-1,TRBV20-1,TRBD2,CSAPPPGRNGGEQFF,TGCAGTGCTCCCCCTCCCGGGAGGAATGGTGGTGAGCAGTTCTTC
-,TRBJ2-7,TRBV28,TRBD2,CASSPTGGVTYEQYF,TGTGCCAGCAGTCCCACCGGGGGGGTCACCTACGAGCAGTACTTC
-,TRBJ1-4,TRBV28,-,CASGTQGPNEKLFF,TGTGCCAGCGGGACACAGGGTCCTAATGAAAAACTGTTTTTT
-,TRBJ1-2,TRBV19,-,CASTLAGGGYGYTF,TGTGCCAGTACCCTCGCGGGCGGGGGCTATGGCTACACCTTC